This record concerns one T cell receptor beta chain sequence. The antigen is not known. From germline, CDR1 is MNHEY and CDR2 SVGAGI. With 1 base clipped from V and 6 bases from J, the junction kept 5 bases outside the gene matches. CDR3 length: 14 residues. Unique molecular identifiers were incorporated during preparation of the TCRbeta library. TCRdb used MiXCR to reprocess the PCR reads, holding one entry per CDR3 protein. Among fewer than 750,000 distinct CDR3 sequences listed, more than 20% were seen once. This sample was included in a study of T-cell reconstitution after alpha-beta-depleted transplantation in children. Study-wide findings and caveats: Expanded graft clones, several hundred of them, were reportedly the source of alpha-beta T cells about two months after transplant. TCRbeta diversity was high at day 60 in some patients (a result of surviving recipient T cells and thymic progenitors). Fresh T-cell production supplied most of the T-cell counts and diversity seen one year after transplant.

The origin of this receptor is a boy in the first two years of life who had a stem cell transplant for acute myeloid leukemia, so the T cells may come from the graft donor. This chain joins TRBV6-5 and TRBJ1-2; TRBD1 aligns across 7 bases. The sample consisted of PBMCs, mostly from graft donor cells, taken 360 days after TCRalphabeta/CD19-depleted stem cell transplant. CDR3 amino acids: CASSYFPTGNGYTF. The CDR3 DNA sequence: TGTGCCAGCAGTTACTTTCCGACAGGGAATGGCTACACCTTC.